This record concerns one T cell receptor (beta chain) sequence. Its recognized antigen is unknown. Per-nucleotide qualities are absent, and no much larger clonotype sits a single base away. V sheds 7 bases and J sheds 3 bases, leaving 12 bases between their ends. The CDR3, from cysteine to phenylalanine, totals 13 residues. Only the CDR3 portion is preserved as DNA: 39 bases, with reading frame beginning at the first base. Taken from the germline V gene, the CDR1 and CDR2 loops are MNHEY and SVGAGI. The CDR3 regions of human TCRbeta chains were subjected to immunosequencing. On the authors' methods: Repertoire TCRs were checked for matches against a reference library of SARS-CoV-2-specific TCRs that had been generated using the MIRA antigen-specificity platform. Breadth was defined as the fraction of unique TCRs that were SARS-CoV-2-associated, and depth was defined as the fraction of total T cells that were SARS-CoV-2-associated. Using the MIRA data, every spike-specific TCR was mapped to the spike region that the TCR reacted to and assigned to either a CD4 or a CD8 class. Log10-transformed breadth and depth values were compared by one-way ANOVA with Sidak's multiple comparisons tests. TCRdb retrieved this table from immuneACCESS and kept in-frame rearrangements only. Not all clones are present; in checked studies, unresolved V genes account for under half, and no reason is known for the remainder. V and J calls and clone size come straight from that table; D and trimming were deduced from the DNA. The table for this sample lists approximately 150,000 clones; approximately 88% of them were counted only once. The ten most abundant clones make up over 4% of the sample.

The data derive from a study of T cell responses to AZD1222 COVID-19 vaccine (TCRdb year 2021). Describing the broader study: A total of under 250 trial participants underwent TCR sequencing, of whom about 210 had received two doses of AZD1222 and roughly 26 had received two doses of the MenACWY control vaccine. Trial participants were enrolled by age into subgroups of 18-55, 56-69 and 70-plus years, and around 150, 29 and 61 TCR-sequenced participants, respectively, were included in these subgroups.

Points the paper makes about the study in general: Conclusions about previously exposed vaccinees are limited, since just 6 or 7 AZD1222 recipients were seropositive for SARS-CoV-2 at baseline. In the small 56-69-year group, the increase in depth fell short of significance, most likely because of low power. After two AZD1222 doses, both the breadth and the depth of spike-specific TCRs were significantly higher than at day 0 and than in MenACWY recipients. Participants were mostly white British, with more females than males. The authors suggested clonal diversity may have been underestimated. Reportedly, almost half of the unique spike-specific TCRs recognized epitopes lying outside the regions that are mutated in the B.1.351 and B.1.1.7 variants. The vaccine-associated CD4 TCRs covered the entire spike protein, and the dominant responses fell in regions 160-218 and 743-854. Because no day 14 peak-response samples were available, the repertoires could be characterized only after the peak T cell response.

Sample time point, as interpreted from the label and publication: about 28 days (+/-7) after the second vaccine dose. AZD1222 recipients with second doses at about 4 weeks or about 12 weeks were pooled, because spike-specific TCR depth and breadth did not differ between schedules. The vaccinee samples were drawn from two UK trials, COV001 and COV002, one of which was a single-blind randomized controlled phase 2/3 trial testing AZD1222 (ChAdOx1 nCoV-19) in healthy adults. Trial participant PBMC samples were collected at day 0 and day 28 after the second dose for TCRbeta chain sequencing. The V and J segments used are TRBV6-5 and TRBJ1-2; a confident D gene designation cannot be given. The receptor's source is an adult who received the AZD1222 COVID-19 vaccine. Source: peripheral blood, taken 28 days after the second AZD1222 dose. The nucleotide sequence reads TGTGCCAGCACCAAAACGGGGTACTATGGCTACACCTTC. This translates into CASTKTGYYGYTF.